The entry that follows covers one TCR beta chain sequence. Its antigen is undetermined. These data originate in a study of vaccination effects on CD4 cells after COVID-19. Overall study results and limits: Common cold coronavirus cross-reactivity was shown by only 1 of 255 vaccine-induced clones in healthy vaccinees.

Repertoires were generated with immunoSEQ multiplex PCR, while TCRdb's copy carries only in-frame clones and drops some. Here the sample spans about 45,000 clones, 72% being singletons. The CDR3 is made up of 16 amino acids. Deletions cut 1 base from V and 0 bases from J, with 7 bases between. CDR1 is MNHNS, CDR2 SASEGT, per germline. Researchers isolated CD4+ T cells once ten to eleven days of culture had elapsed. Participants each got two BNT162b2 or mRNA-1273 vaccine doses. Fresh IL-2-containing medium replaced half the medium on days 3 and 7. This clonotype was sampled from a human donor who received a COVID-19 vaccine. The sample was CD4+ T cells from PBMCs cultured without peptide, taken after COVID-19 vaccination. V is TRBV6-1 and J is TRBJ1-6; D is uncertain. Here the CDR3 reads CASSEDRDSYNSPLHF. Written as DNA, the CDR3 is TGTGCCAGCAGTGAAGATCGGGACTCCTATAATTCACCCCTCCACTTT.